This TCR beta chain emerged from a study of T cell responses to AZD1222 COVID-19 vaccine (dated by TCRdb to about 2021). Background on the whole study: A total of approximately 230 trial participants underwent TCR sequencing, of whom some 210 received two doses of AZD1222 and about 26 received two doses of the MenACWY control vaccine. Trial participants were enrolled by age into subgroups of 18-55, 56-69 and 70-plus years, and around 150, 28 and 57 TCR-sequenced participants, respectively, were included in these subgroups.

The germline V gene (reference sequence) specifies SEHNR as CDR1 and FQNEAQ as CDR2. The CDR3 goes from the cysteine to the phenylalanine over 15 residues. Only the CDR3 part of the read is kept: 45 bases, read in frame from the first base. V gives up 6 bases and J gives up 1 base, and the segment between their germline ends measures 15 bases. Regarding this clone: The clone's antigen remains unknown. Base qualities are missing; no much larger clone stands one base away.

According to the study, the label for this sample's time point signals: baseline before first vaccination. The treatment or condition tag for this specimen amounts to: meningococcal conjugate vaccine given as trial control. Vaccinee samples came from UK trials COV001 and COV002, including a single-blind randomized controlled phase 2/3 trial of AZD1222 (ChAdOx1 nCoV-19) in healthy adults. Trial participant PBMC samples were collected at day 0 and day 28 after the second dose for TCRbeta chain sequencing. The CDR3 regions of human TCRbeta chains were analyzed by immunosequencing. In the paper's pipeline: Repertoire TCRs were matched against a reference library of SARS-CoV-2-specific TCRs generated with the MIRA antigen-specificity platform. Breadth was defined as the fraction of unique TCRs that were SARS-CoV-2-associated, and depth was defined as the fraction of total T cells that were SARS-CoV-2-associated. Using the MIRA data, each spike-specific TCR was assigned both to the spike region to which the TCR was reactive and to a CD4 or CD8 class. Log10-transformed breadth and depth values were compared by one-way ANOVA with Sidak's multiple comparisons tests. The table was pulled from immuneACCESS by TCRdb, which kept in-frame rearrangements only. Such tables lose some clones; where checked, under half of the loss comes from unresolved V genes, and the rest has no known cause. V, J and clone size derive from that table, while D and trimming were established from the DNA sequence. The sample records 100,000 to 110,000 clones, about 89% of which are singletons. In total, the top ten clones hold 4% to 4.5% of the sample.

Beyond this particular receptor, the publication reports: Vaccine-associated CD4 TCRs spanned the whole spike protein, with dominant responses in regions 160-218 and 743-854. After two AZD1222 doses, both the breadth and the depth of spike-specific TCRs were significantly higher than at day 0 and than in MenACWY recipients. Because no day 14 peak-response samples were available, repertoires were characterized only after the peak T cell response. Reportedly, almost half of the unique spike-specific TCRs recognized epitopes lying outside the regions that are mutated in the B.1.351 and B.1.1.7 variants. Most participants were white British and females outnumbered males, and the authors suggested that clonal diversity may have been underestimated. Conclusions about previously exposed vaccinees are limited because only six or seven AZD1222 recipients were SARS-CoV-2 seropositive at baseline. The 56-69-year group was small, and its depth increase did not reach significance, likely because of low power.

This material consisted of peripheral blood, taken on day 0 of MenACWY control vaccination. The V and J segments used are TRBV7-9 and TRBJ1-1; the D gene identity is not certain. The clonotype comes from an adult in good health. The CDR3 has the sequence CASRTEGFENTEAFF. The nucleotide sequence reads as follows: TGTGCCAGCAGAACCGAGGGATTTGAGAACACTGAAGCTTTCTTT.